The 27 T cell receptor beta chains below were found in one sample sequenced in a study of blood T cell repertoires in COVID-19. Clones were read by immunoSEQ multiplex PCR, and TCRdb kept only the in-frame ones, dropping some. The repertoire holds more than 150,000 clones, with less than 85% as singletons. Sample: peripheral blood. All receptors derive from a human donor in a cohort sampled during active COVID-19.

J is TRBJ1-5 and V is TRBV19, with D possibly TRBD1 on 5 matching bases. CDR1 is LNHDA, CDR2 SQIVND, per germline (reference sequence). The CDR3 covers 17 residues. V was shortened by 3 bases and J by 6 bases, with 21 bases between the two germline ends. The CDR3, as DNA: TGTGCCAGTAGTATGGTCCTGGGCAGGGTGGCTAGTCAGCCCCAGCATTTT. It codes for CASSMVLGRVASQPQHF. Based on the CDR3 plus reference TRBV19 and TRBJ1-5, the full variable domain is DGGITQSPKYLFRKEGQNVTLSCEQNLNHDAMYWYRQDPGQGLRLIYYSQIVNDFQKGDIAEGYSVSREKKESFPLTVTSAQKNPTAFYLCASSMVLGRVASQPQHFGDGTRLSIL.

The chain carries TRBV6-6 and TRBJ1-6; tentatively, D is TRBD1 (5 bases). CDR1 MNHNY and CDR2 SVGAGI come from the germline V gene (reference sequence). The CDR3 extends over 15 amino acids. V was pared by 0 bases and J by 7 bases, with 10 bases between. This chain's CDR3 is CASSYSGGLNSPLHF. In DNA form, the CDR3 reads TGTGCCAGCAGTTACTCTGGGGGACTCAATTCACCCCTCCACTTT.

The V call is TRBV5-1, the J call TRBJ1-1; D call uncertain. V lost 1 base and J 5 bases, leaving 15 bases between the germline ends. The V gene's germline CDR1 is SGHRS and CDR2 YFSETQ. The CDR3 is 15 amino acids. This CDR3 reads CASSLIGSRGTEAFF. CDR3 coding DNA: TGCGCCAGCAGCTTGATAGGCAGCCGAGGGACTGAAGCTTTCTTT.

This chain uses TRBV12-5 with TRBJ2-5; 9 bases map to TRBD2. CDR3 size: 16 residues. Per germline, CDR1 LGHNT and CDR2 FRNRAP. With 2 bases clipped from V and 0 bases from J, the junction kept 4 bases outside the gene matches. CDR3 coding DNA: TGTGCTAGTGGTTTGAGGGCGGGGGGGTACCAAGAGACCCAGTACTTC. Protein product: CASGLRAGGYQETQYF.

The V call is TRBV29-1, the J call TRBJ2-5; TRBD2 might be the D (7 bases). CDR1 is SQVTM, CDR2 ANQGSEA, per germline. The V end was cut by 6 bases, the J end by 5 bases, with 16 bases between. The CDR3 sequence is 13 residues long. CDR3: CSVTAGAGETQYF. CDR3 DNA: TGCAGCGTGACGGCGGGGGCGGGGGAGACCCAGTACTTC.

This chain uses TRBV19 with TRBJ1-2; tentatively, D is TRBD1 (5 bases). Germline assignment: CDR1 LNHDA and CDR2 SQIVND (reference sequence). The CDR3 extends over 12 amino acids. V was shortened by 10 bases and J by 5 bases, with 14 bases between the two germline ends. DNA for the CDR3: TGTGCCACTGGAGGGACCCGGTATGGCTACACCTTC. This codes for CATGGTRYGYTF.

The CDR3: CASGQGKGETQYF. The CDR3 bases are TGTGCCAGTGGACAGGGAAAAGGAGAGACCCAGTACTTC. The rearrangement joins TRBV19 to TRBJ2-5; 8 bases agree with TRBD1. V was clipped by 8 bases and J by 4 bases; unmatched bases: 6. CDR1 and CDR2 (germline): LNHDA, SQIVND (reference sequence). This CDR3 region has 13 residues.

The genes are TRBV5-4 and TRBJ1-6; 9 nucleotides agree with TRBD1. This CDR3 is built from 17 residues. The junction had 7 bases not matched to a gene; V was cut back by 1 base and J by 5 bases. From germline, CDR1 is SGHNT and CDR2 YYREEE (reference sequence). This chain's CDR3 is CASSLPGGTGHNSPLHF. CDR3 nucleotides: TGTGCCAGCAGCTTGCCCGGCGGGACAGGGCATAATTCACCCCTCCACTTT. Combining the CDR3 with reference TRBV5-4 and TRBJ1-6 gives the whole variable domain ETGVTQSPTHLIKTRGQQVTLRCSSQSGHNTVSWYQQALGQGPQFIFQYYREEENGRGNFPPRFSGLQFPNYSSELNVNALELDDSALYLCASSLPGGTGHNSPLHFGNGTRLTVT.

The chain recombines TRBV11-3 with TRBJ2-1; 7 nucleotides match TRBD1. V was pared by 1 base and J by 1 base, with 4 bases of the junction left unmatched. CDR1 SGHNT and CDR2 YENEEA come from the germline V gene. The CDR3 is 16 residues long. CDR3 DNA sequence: TGTGCCAGCAGCTTAGGAAGACAGGGATCCTACAATGAGCAGTTCTTC. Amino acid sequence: CASSLGRQGSYNEQFF.

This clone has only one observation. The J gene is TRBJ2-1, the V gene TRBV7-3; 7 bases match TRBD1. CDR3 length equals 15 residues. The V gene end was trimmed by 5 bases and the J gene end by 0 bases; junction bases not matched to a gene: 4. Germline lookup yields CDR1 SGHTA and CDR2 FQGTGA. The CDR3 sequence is CASSMTGSSYNEQFF. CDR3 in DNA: TGTGCCAGCAGCATGACAGGGAGCTCCTACAATGAGCAGTTCTTC.

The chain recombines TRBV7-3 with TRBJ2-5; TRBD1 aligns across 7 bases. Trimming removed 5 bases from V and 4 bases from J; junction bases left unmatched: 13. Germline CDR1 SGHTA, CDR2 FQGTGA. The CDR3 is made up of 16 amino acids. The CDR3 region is CASSPTPGQNLETQYF. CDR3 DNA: TGTGCCAGCAGCCCCACTCCGGGACAGAATTTAGAGACCCAGTACTTC.

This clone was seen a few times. The CDR3 region is CASKLRQGRNTEAFF. In DNA, the CDR3 is TGTGCCAGCAAATTGAGACAGGGAAGGAACACTGAAGCTTTCTTT. This chain connects TRBV5-4 to TRBJ1-1; TRBD1 matches 7 bases. The CDR3 consists of 15 residues. V shed 6 bases, J shed 1 base, and the junction held 9 bases outside the gene matches. Germline CDR1 SGHNT, CDR2 YYREEE (reference sequence).

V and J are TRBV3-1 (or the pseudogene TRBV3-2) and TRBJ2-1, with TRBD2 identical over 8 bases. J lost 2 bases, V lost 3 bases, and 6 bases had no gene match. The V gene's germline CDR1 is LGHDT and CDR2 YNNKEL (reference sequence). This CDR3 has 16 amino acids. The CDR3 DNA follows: TGTGCCAGCAGCCATGAGGCGGGGGGACCCTACAATGAGCAGTTCTTC. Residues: CASSHEAGGPYNEQFF.

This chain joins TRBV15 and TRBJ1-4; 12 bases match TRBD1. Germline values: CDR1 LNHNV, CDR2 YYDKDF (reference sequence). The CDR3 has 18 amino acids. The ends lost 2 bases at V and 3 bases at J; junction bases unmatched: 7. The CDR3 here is CATSRMGQGASANEKLFF. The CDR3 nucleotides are TGTGCCACCAGCAGAATGGGACAGGGGGCTTCTGCTAATGAAAAACTGTTTTTT.

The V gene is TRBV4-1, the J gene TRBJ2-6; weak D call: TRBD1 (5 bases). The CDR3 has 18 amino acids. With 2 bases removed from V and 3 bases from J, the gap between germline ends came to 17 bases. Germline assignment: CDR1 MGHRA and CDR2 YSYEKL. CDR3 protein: CASSQPGYPLLGANVLTF. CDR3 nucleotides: TGCGCCAGCAGCCAACCAGGGTACCCCCTGCTTGGGGCCAACGTCCTGACTTTC.

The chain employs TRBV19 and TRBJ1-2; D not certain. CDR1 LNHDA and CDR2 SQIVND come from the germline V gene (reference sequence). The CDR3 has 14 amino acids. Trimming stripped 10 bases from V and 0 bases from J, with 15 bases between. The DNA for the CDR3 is TGTGCCAACCAAGCTGCAGGAACTAACTATGGCTACACCTTC. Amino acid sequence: CANQAAGTNYGYTF.

The CDR3 nucleotides read TGTGCCAGCAGCGTTAGCGGGGGGCCCTCCTACGAGCAGTACTTC. As protein: CASSVSGGPSYEQYF. V is TRBV11-1 and J is TRBJ2-7; 10 bases line up with TRBD2. Germline lookup yields CDR1 SGHAT and CDR2 FQDESV (reference sequence). The J segment lost 0 bases and the V segment lost 5 bases, leaving 4 bases of the junction unmatched. The CDR3 sequence is 15 residues long.

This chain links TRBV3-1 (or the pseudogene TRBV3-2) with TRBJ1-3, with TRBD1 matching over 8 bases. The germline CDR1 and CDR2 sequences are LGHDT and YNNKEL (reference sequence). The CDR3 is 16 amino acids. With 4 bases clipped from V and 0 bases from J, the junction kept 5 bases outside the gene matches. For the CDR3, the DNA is TGTGCCAGCAGCCCGGGGGACAGGATCTCTGGAAACACCATATATTTT. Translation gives CASSPGDRISGNTIYF.

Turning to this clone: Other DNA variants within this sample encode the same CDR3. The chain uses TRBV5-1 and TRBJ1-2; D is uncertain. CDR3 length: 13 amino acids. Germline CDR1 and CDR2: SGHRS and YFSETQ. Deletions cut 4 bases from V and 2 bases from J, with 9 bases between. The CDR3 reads CASSPGVNYGYTF. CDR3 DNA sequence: TGCGCCAGCAGCCCCGGGGTAAACTATGGCTACACCTTC.

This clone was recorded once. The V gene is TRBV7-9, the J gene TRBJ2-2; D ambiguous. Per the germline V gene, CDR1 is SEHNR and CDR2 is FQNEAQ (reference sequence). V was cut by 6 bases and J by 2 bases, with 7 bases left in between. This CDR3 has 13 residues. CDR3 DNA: TGTGCCAGCAGATATTCCAACACCGGGGAGCTGTTTTTT. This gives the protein CASRYSNTGELFF. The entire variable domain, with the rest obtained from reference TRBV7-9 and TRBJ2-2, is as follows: DTGVSQNPRHKITKRGQNVTFRCDPISEHNRLYWYRQTLGQGPEFLTYFQNEAQLEKSRLLSDRFSAERPKGSFSTLEIQRTEQGDSAMYLCASRYSNTGELFFGEGSRLTVL.

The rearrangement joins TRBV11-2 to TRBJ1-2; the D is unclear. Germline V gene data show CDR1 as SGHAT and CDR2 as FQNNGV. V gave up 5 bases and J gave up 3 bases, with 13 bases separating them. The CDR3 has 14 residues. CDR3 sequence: CASSLNQEDYGYTF. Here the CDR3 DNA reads TGTGCCAGCAGCCTTAATCAGGAGGACTATGGCTACACCTTC.

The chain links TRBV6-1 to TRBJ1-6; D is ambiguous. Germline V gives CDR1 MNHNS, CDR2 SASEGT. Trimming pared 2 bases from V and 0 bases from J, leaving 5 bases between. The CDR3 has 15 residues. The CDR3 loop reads CASSELSSYNSPLHF. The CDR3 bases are TGTGCCAGCAGTGAATTGAGCTCCTATAATTCACCCCTCCACTTT.

CDR3 in DNA: TGTGCCAGCAGCTTCGGCGGTCTCACTGACGAGCAGTACTTC. It encodes CASSFGGLTDEQYF. V gene TRBV11-1 combines with J gene TRBJ2-7; D gene unclear. The germline V gene encodes CDR1 SGHAT and CDR2 FQDESV (reference sequence). This CDR3 contains 14 residues. Trimming shortened V by 3 bases and J by 5 bases, and 14 bases separated the two germline ends. The variable domain in full, with the rest retrieved from reference TRBV11-1 and TRBJ2-7, is EAEVAQSPRYKITEKSQAVAFWCDPISGHATLYWYRQILGQGPELLVQFQDESVVDDSQLPKDRFSAERLKGVDSTLKIQPAELGDSAMYLCASSFGGLTDEQYFGPGTRLTVT.

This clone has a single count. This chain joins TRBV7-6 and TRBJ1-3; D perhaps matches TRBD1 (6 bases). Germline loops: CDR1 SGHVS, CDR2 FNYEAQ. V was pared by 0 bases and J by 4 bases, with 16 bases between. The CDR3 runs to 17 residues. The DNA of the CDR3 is TGTGCCAGCAGCTTAGCACAGGGTTTGAGCCGGGGAAACACCATATATTTT. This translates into CASSLAQGLSRGNTIYF.

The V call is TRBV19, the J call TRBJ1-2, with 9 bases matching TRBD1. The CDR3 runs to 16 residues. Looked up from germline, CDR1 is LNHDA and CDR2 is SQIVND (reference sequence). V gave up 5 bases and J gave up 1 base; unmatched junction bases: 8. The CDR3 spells CASSLFPGQGNYGYTF. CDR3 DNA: TGTGCCAGTAGTCTCTTTCCGGGACAGGGTAACTATGGCTACACCTTC.

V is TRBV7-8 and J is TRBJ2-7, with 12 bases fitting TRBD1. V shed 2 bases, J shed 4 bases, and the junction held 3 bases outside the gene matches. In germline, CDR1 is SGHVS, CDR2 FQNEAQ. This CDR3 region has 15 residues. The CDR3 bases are TGTGCCAGCAGCTTACTGGGACAGGGGGCTTACGAGCAGTACTTC. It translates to CASSLLGQGAYEQYF.

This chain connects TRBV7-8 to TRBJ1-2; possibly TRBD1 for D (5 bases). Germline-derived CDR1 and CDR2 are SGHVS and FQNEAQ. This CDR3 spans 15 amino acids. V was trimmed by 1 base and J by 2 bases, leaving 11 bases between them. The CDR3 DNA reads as TGTGCCAGCAGCTTAGAGGCAGGGTCAAACTATGGCTACACCTTC. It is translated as CASSLEAGSNYGYTF.